This TCR beta chain was documented in a study of cytomegalovirus exposure and HLA in healthy donors. Primers for the PCR totalled 60 Vbeta and 13 Jbeta. Using immunoSEQ multiplex PCR, the repertoire was profiled, and TCRdb retains in-frame clones only, with some absent. The sample holds about 190,000 clones, 85% to 90% seen once. Germline-derived CDR1 and CDR2 are MNHEY and SVGAGI. This CDR3 spans 15 amino acids. V lost 1 base to trimming and J lost 7 bases, with 16 bases between them. This clone was observed a few times. This chain joins TRBV6-5 and TRBJ1-1; D gene ambiguous. Sequencing was done on a sample of PBMCs. The sequence was obtained from a woman aged 18-30 years in good health and CMV-seronegative. The CDR3 reads CASSYYPEVPDEAFF. Here the CDR3 DNA reads TGTGCCAGCAGTTACTACCCGGAGGTCCCTGATGAAGCTTTCTTT.